This T cell receptor beta chain was retrieved from a study of cytomegalovirus exposure and HLA in healthy donors. A few counts support this clone. Antigen unknown. Trimming removed 4 bases from V and 8 bases from J; junction bases left unmatched: 5. The CDR3 runs to 15 residues. Germline V gene lookup returns CDR1 MNHEY and CDR2 SMNVEV (reference sequence). PCR was performed using 60 Vbeta and 13 Jbeta primers. TCRdb keeps only in-frame clones here, not all; method: immunoSEQ multiplex PCR. Of about 260,000 clones listed, around two thirds are singletons. Study results and limitations: CMV serostatus was the sole immune exposure data available. Most TCR sequences showed up rarely, but some public TCRs showed up in many donors. Some V segments, TRBV6-2 and TRBV6-3 among them, were indistinguishable and were therefore excluded. With DRB1 most and HLA-C fewest, TCR association rates differed between HLA loci in a later analysis.

This chain uses TRBV27 with TRBJ2-1; 13 positions match TRBD2. The sequencing sample was made of PBMCs. This clonotype was sampled from a female donor in good health and CMV-seronegative. In nucleotides, the CDR3 is TGTGCCAGCAGTTCCGGGACTAGCGGGACCTATGAGCAGTTCTTC. As protein: CASSSGTSGTYEQFF.